This TCR beta chain was retrieved from a study of patients and donors after allogeneic stem cell transplantation. Via MiXCR, TCRdb re-called the RT-PCR reads, giving one row per CDR3 protein. The sample includes approximately 150,000 distinct CDR3 sequences, 30% of them seen just once. Trimming stripped 8 bases from V and 1 base from J, with 9 bases between. Germline CDR1 and CDR2: MNHEY and SMNVEV (reference sequence). The CDR3 runs to 13 residues. The chain joins TRBV27 to TRBJ2-1, with D possibly being TRBD1 (5 bases). This sequence originates from a human donor who was either an allogeneic HSCT recipient or a stem cell or donor lymphocyte infusion donor (not recorded which). It is not recorded whose cells these are; they may come from a transplant donor. The specimen sequenced was blood, either unsorted or a sorted T cell fraction (not recorded which). This CDR3 reads CASRKGSYNEQFF. DNA for the CDR3: TGTGCCAGCCGTAAGGGGTCCTACAATGAGCAGTTCTTC.